This T cell receptor (beta chain) was identified during a study of T-cell reconstitution after alpha-beta-depleted transplantation in children. General study findings and limits: The authors attributed T-cell counts and diversity one year after transplant mostly to newly produced T cells. Elevated TCRbeta diversity at day 60 was traced, in some patients, to surviving recipient T cells and thymic progenitors. About two months after transplant, alpha-beta T cells reportedly came from several hundred expanded graft clones.

Preparing the TCRbeta library involved the use of unique molecular identifiers. Each CDR3 protein gets one entry after TCRdb re-called the PCR reads with MiXCR. The table includes some 840,000 distinct CDR3 sequences, around 17% detected once. The CDR3 sequence is 14 residues long. Germline V gene lookup returns CDR1 SQVTM and CDR2 ANQGSEA. Deletions cut 4 bases from V and 0 bases from J, with 10 bases between. This clonotype was observed many times. What it binds is unknown. This sample comprised PBMCs, mostly from graft donor cells, obtained 360 days after TCRalphabeta/CD19-depleted stem cell transplant. The TCR originated in a male patient younger than 18 who had a stem cell transplant for acute lymphoblastic leukemia, so the T cells may come from the graft donor. The chain carries TRBV29-1 and TRBJ1-5; D possibly corresponds to TRBD1 (6 bases). CDR3 in DNA: TGCAGCGTTGTTAAAGGGGGTAGCAATCAGCCCCAGCATTTT. This encodes CSVVKGGSNQPQHF. Full variable domain (outside the CDR3, taken from reference TRBV29-1 and TRBJ1-5): SAVISQKPSRDICQRGTSLTIQCQVDSQVTMMFWYRQQPGQSLTLIATANQGSEATYESGFVIDKFPISRPNLTFSTLTVSNMSPEDSSIYLCSVVKGGSNQPQHFGDGTRLSIL.